The present TCR beta chain was sequenced within a study of blood T cell repertoires in COVID-19. The overall study: Collection of acute and convalescent COVID-19 samples took place in the United States, Italy and Spain. PBMCs, B-cell-depleted T cells, or T cells were the source of the cDNA or gDNA that made up the material.

V lost 7 bases to trimming and J lost 8 bases, with 13 bases between them. CDR3 size: 12 residues. Germline CDR1 is SGDLS and CDR2 is YYNGEE. Authors' data handling: Researchers report that nucleated cell counts were estimated from reference gene primer amplification. Assay: immunoSEQ multiplex PCR; the TCRdb copy retains only in-frame clones and omits some. The V and J calls and the clone size are those of that table, but D and trimming were determined from the DNA. The sample has fewer than 150,000 clones, around nine tenths seen once. This TCR derives from a woman between 40 and 50 years old with acute or convalescent COVID-19. The V and J genes are TRBV9 and TRBJ2-1; maybe TRBD1 (6 bases). Sequencing was performed on peripheral blood. CDR3 sequence (DNA): TGTGCCAGCGGGACACACGAGGATGAGCAGTTCTTC. This sequence encodes CASGTHEDEQFF.